The 2 T cell receptor beta chains in this list originate from one sample, sequenced in a study of T-cell memory formation after mild COVID-19. One entry per CDR3 protein results from TCRdb running MiXCR on the 5' RACE reads. In the table there are about 430,000 distinct CDR3 sequences, less than 25% of which are singletons. Sequences were obtained from PBMCs or a T cell subset sorted from them (not recorded which). These receptors originate from an adult woman who had mild COVID-19 (a few samples of this study predate the infection). Cell type and time point are not known.

V is TRBV12-3 or TRBV12-4 and J is TRBJ1-1; D is uncertain. The V end lost 7 bases, the J end lost 7 bases, and 10 bases lay between the germline ends. This CDR3 region has 11 residues. In DNA, the CDR3 is TGTGCCAGCACCAAGTCCGGTGAAGCTTTCTTT. It translates to CASTKSGEAFF.

The rearrangement links TRBV12-3 or TRBV12-4 to TRBJ2-7; D may be TRBD1 (6 bases). This CDR3 has 14 amino acids. The ends were cut back, 2 bases at V and 7 bases at J, with 15 bases in the middle. The CDR3 loop is CASSLYQGTREQYF. In nucleotides, the CDR3 is TGTGCCAGCAGTTTATATCAGGGGACGAGGGAGCAGTACTTC.